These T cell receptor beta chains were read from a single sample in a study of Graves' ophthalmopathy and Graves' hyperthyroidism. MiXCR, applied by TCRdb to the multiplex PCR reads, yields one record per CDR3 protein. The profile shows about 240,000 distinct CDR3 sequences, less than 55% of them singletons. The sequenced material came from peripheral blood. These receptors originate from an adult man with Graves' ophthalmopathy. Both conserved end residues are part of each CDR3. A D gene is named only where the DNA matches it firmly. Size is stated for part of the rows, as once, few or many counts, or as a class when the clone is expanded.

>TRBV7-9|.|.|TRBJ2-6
CASTPRQGANVLTF
TGCGCCAGCACCCCCCGGCAGGGAGCCAACGTCCTGACTTTC
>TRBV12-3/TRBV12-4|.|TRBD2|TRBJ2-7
CASSPTGTSGNYEQYF
TGTGCCAGCAGTCCGACCGGGACTAGCGGGAACTACGAGCAGTACTTC
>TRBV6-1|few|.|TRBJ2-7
CASSELGSYEQYF
TGTGCCAGCAGTGAACTTGGCTCCTACGAGCAGTACTTC
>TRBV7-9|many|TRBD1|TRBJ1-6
CASSTDRVWDSPLHF
TGTGCCAGCAGCACGGACAGGGTATGGGATTCACCCCTCCACTTT
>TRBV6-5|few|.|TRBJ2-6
CASSYGTPSSGANVLTF
TGTGCCAGCAGTTACGGGACACCCAGCTCTGGGGCCAACGTCCTGACTTTC
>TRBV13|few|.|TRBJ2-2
CASSLGGAGELFF
TGTGCCAGCAGCTTAGGGGGAGCCGGGGAGCTGTTTTTT
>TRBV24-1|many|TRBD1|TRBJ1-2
CATTDRSGSSYTF
TGTGCCACGACGGACAGGTCTGGGTCTAGCTACACCTTC
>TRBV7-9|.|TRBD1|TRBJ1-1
CASSSGQGDTEASF
TGTGCCAGCAGCTCCGGACAGGGAGACACTGAAGCTTCCTTT
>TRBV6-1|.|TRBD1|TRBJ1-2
CASPTGSGYGYTF
TGTGCCAGCCCGACAGGGTCTGGCTATGGCTACACCTTC
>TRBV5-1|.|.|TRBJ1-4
CASSLATQADEKLFF
TGCGCCAGCAGCTTGGCGACCCAAGCGGACGAAAAACTGTTTTTT
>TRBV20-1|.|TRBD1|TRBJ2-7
CSASPPAGTGRYNEQYF
TGCAGTGCTAGTCCGCCGGCCGGGACAGGGAGATACAATGAGCAGTACTTC
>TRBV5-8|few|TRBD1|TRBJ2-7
CASSQTQGYEQYF
TGTGCCAGCAGCCAAACACAGGGGTACGAGCAGTACTTC
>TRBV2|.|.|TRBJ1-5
CASSENRVKHF
TGTGCCAGCAGTGAAAACAGGGTGAAACATTTT
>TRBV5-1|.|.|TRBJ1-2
CASTKGYGYTF
TGTGCCAGCACCAAGGGCTATGGCTACACCTTC
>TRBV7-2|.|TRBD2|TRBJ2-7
CASSLDAQGLAGDRGDEQYF
TGTGCCAGCAGCTTAGATGCTCAAGGACTAGCGGGAGATAGGGGGGACGAGCAGTACTTC
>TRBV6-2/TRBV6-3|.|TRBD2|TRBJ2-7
CASSPPGQGLAGEQYF
TGTGCCAGCAGTCCGCCGGGACAGGGACTAGCGGGGGAGCAGTACTTC
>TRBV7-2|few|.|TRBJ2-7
CASSRYNTDEQYF
TGTGCCAGCAGCCGATATAACACGGACGAGCAGTACTTC
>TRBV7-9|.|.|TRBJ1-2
CASSLFSDYGYTF
TGTGCCAGCAGTTTGTTCAGTGACTATGGCTACACCTTC
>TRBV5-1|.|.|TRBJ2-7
CASSLEGSRGAYEQYF
TGCGCCAGCAGCTTGGAGGGGTCTAGGGGGGCCTACGAGCAGTACTTC
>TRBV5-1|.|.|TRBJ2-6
CASSPPSGANVLTF
TGCGCCAGCAGCCCCCCCTCTGGGGCCAACGTCCTGACTTTC
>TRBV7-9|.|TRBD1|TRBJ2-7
CASSLGTGEQCF
TGTGCCAGCAGCTTAGGTACAGGGGAGCAGTGCTTC
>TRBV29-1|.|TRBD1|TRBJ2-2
CSAEGQGSGRLFF
TGCAGTGCTGAGGGACAGGGGTCCGGGAGGCTGTTTTTT
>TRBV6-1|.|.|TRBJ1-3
CASLGGGGNTIYF
TGTGCCAGTCTCGGGGGCGGTGGAAACACCATATATTTT
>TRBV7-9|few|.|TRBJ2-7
CASSLGEDLFGEQYF
TGTGCCAGCAGCTTAGGGGAAGATCTCTTTGGCGAGCAGTACTTC
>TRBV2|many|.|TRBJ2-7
CASEGSEQYF
TGTGCCAGCGAAGGGTCCGAGCAGTACTTC
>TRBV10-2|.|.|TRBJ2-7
CASRVRSSYEQYF
TGCGCCAGCAGGGTCAGGAGCTCCTACGAGCAGTACTTC
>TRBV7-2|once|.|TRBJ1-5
CASSLVKETQHF
TGTGCCAGCAGCTTGGTGAAAGAGACCCAGCATTTT
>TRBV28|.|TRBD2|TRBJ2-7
CASSPSGGASYEQYF
TGTGCCAGCAGTCCCAGCGGGGGGGCGTCCTACGAGCAGTACTTC
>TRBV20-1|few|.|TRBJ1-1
CSAQNTEAFF
TGCAGTGCCCAGAACACTGAAGCTTTCTTT
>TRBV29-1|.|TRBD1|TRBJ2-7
CSVDPGTGVAYEQYF
TGCAGCGTTGATCCCGGGACAGGGGTCGCCTACGAGCAGTACTTC